The 31 T cell receptor beta chains given below trace back to one sample, sequenced in a study of T cell repertoires in cytomegalovirus infection. Each CDR3 protein is one row after TCRdb ran MiXCR on the reads. Of 300,000 or so distinct CDR3 sequences listed, approximately 25% were seen once; the top ten hold 13%. The antigens for these receptors are not known. The source was cultured PBMCs, collected from culture after CMV antigen stimulation. These receptors were taken from a human donor in good health (CMV status not recorded). Some clones in this sample may be carry-over from other donors' samples.

V usage is TRBV9 and J usage is TRBJ2-7; 9 bases match TRBD1. After removal of 0 bases from V and 5 bases from J, the junction contained 6 bases not matched to a gene. This CDR3 has 15 residues. Per germline, CDR1 SGDLS and CDR2 YYNGEE. In DNA form, the CDR3 reads TGTGCCAGCAGCGTAGGAGGAGGACAGGGGCACGAGCAGTACTTC. Protein product: CASSVGGGQGHEQYF.

This clonotype was recorded at least ten times. The chain recombines TRBV7-2 with TRBJ1-1; a weak D match, TRBD1 (5 bases). The CDR3 loop spans 14 amino acids. With 1 base removed from V and 2 bases from J, the gap between germline ends came to 8 bases. Germline V gives CDR1 SGHTA, CDR2 FQGNSA. The CDR3 coding sequence is TGTGCCAGCAGCTTAGGGACATCTAACACTGAAGCTTTCTTT. Amino acid sequence: CASSLGTSNTEAFF.

Only a few counts were recorded for this clonotype. The rearrangement uses TRBV7-2 and TRBJ2-7; no reliable D call. This CDR3 is built from 11 residues. Trimming removed 5 bases from V and 7 bases from J, with 9 bases in between. Germline V gene sequence: CDR1 SGHTA, CDR2 FQGNSA. The CDR3 loop is CASSNQWEQYF. CDR3 nucleotides: TGTGCCAGCAGCAATCAGTGGGAGCAGTACTTC.

The CDR3 DNA sequence: TGTGCCAGTAGTATAGGTTGGGACCGCTCCTACAATGAGCAGTTCTTC. It encodes CASSIGWDRSYNEQFF. V usage is TRBV19 and J usage is TRBJ2-1; D possibly matches TRBD1 or TRBD2 (5 bases each). Germline CDR1 and CDR2: LNHDA and SQIVND (reference sequence). CDR3 size: 16 residues. Deletions cut 1 base from V and 0 bases from J, with 10 bases between.

The chain has TRBV18 and TRBJ1-2; the match to TRBD1 covers 10 bases. The V and J ends lost 1 base and 2 bases, in that order; junction bases with no gene match: 7. Germline loops: CDR1 KGHSH, CDR2 LQKENI. The CDR3 is made up of 17 amino acids. CDR3 sequence reads: CASSPLGTGDTNYGYTF. Written as DNA, the CDR3 is TGTGCCAGCTCACCACTGGGGACAGGGGATACAAACTATGGCTACACCTTC.

Only a few counts were recorded for this clonotype. The chain uses TRBV24-1 and TRBJ2-1; 13 bases fit TRBD2. Trimming removed 9 bases from V and 9 bases from J; junction bases left unmatched: 4. This CDR3 is built from 13 residues. The germline gives CDR1 KGHDR, CDR2 SFDVKD. Written as DNA, the CDR3 is TGTGCCACCGGACTAGCGGGAGAGGGTGAGCAGTTCTTC. Amino acid sequence: CATGLAGEGEQFF.

In this sample, this clonotype turned up a few times. This chain links TRBV6-5 with TRBJ2-7; 11 bases map to TRBD2. Germline V gene sequence: CDR1 MNHEY, CDR2 SVGAGI. V was clipped by 8 bases and J by 3 bases; unmatched bases: 6. The CDR3 totals 14 residues. Here the CDR3 reads CASRLAGGHYEQYV. CDR3 DNA sequence: TGTGCCAGCCGATTAGCGGGAGGGCACTACGAGCAGTACGTC.

The chain has TRBV20-1 and TRBJ2-7; D is uncertain. This CDR3 spans 12 amino acids. V lost 5 bases and J lost 6, with 14 bases in between. Germline V gene sequence: CDR1 DFQATT, CDR2 SNEGSKA (reference sequence). CDR3 DNA sequence: TGCAGTGCTCGCCCACCGCTACGCGAGCAGTACTTC. Its translation is CSARPPLREQYF.

This rearrangement joins TRBV7-6 to TRBJ1-5; D is uncertain. CDR3 length equals 16 residues. The germline CDR1 and CDR2 sequences are SGHVS and FNYEAQ. Trimming left V 4 bases short and J 0 bases short, with 13 bases between. CDR3 region: CASSSLHGNSNQPQHF. The CDR3 coding sequence is TGTGCCAGCAGCTCCCTTCACGGGAATAGCAATCAGCCCCAGCATTTT.

The rearrangement joins TRBV12-5 to TRBJ2-5; D possibly corresponds to TRBD2 (5 bases). The V end was cut by 1 base, the J end by 7 bases, with 10 bases between. From germline, CDR1 is LGHNT and CDR2 FRNRAP. The length of the CDR3 is 13 residues. CDR3 in amino acids: CASGLGGQTTQYF. Here the CDR3 DNA reads TGTGCTAGTGGTTTGGGAGGGCAGACGACCCAGTACTTC.

The chain combines TRBV27 with TRBJ2-3; TRBD1 matches 10 bases. CDR1 is MNHEY and CDR2 is SMNVEV in the germline V gene (reference sequence). The junction had 1 base not matched to a gene; V was cut back by 6 bases and J by 4 bases. This CDR3 comprises 13 residues. CDR3 DNA: TGTGCCAGCAGGACAGGGGGCGCAGATACGCAGTATTTT. Translating gives CASRTGGADTQYF.

This clonotype was counted at least ten times. The rearrangement links TRBV7-2 to TRBJ2-3; the match to TRBD2 covers 12 bases. CDR1 is SGHTA, CDR2 FQGNSA, per germline. Unmatched junction bases numbered 4, after V lost 5 bases and J lost 1 base. There are 16 residues in the CDR3. As DNA, the CDR3 is TGTGCCAGCAGCGTACTAGCGGGAGGTGGCACAGATACGCAGTATTTT. Its translation is CASSVLAGGGTDTQYF.

The chain combines TRBV6-5 with TRBJ1-5, with a possible D match to TRBD1 (5 bases). From germline, CDR1 is MNHEY and CDR2 SVGAGI. The CDR3 spans 15 residues. Trimming stripped 6 bases from V and 2 bases from J, with 14 bases between. CDR3 in DNA: TGTGCCAGCAGAAAGGGGTTTGCGGGCAATCAGCCCCAGCATTTT. Its protein product is CASRKGFAGNQPQHF.

This chain uses TRBV5-6 with TRBJ1-2; D remains unclear. Germline-derived CDR1 and CDR2 are SGHDT and YYEEEE. V lost 4 bases, J lost 0 bases, and 13 bases lay in between. The length of the CDR3 is 15 residues. The chain's CDR3 is CASSPGLASNYGYTF. DNA of the CDR3: TGTGCCAGCAGCCCCGGCCTCGCCTCTAACTATGGCTACACCTTC.

J is TRBJ1-6 and V is TRBV30, with D possibly TRBD1 on 5 matching bases. The CDR3 loop spans 14 amino acids. The germline V and J ends were trimmed by 5 bases and 7 bases, with 15 bases remaining between them. CDR1 is GTSNPN, CDR2 SVGIG, per germline (reference sequence). CDR3 sequence (DNA): TGTGCCTGGGAGAGGGGTTTGGGCAATTCACCCCTCCACTTT. Translating it yields CAWERGLGNSPLHF.

This clonotype was found a few times. The chain has TRBV7-9 and TRBJ1-1, with 7 bases that match TRBD1. CDR1 SEHNR and CDR2 FQNEAQ come from the germline V gene (reference sequence). This CDR3 comprises 13 residues. V dropped 4 bases and J dropped 7; count of bases not matched to a gene: 6. The CDR3 reads CASSSRTGFEAFF. The CDR3 DNA is TGTGCCAGCAGCTCCCGGACAGGTTTTGAAGCTTTCTTT.

This clonotype was observed a few times. The CDR3 loop is CSVEGVGNQPQHF. The CDR3 bases are TGCAGCGTTGAAGGGGTCGGCAATCAGCCCCAGCATTTT. The rearrangement uses TRBV29-1 and TRBJ1-5, with D unresolved. The CDR3 runs 13 residues. Germline CDR1 and CDR2: SQVTM and ANQGSEA. The V end lost 1 base, the J end lost 2 bases, and 6 bases lay between the germline ends.

This clonotype was seen repeatedly, ten times or more. The rearrangement joins TRBV6-1 to TRBJ1-4; 8 bases align to TRBD1. V was clipped by 5 bases and J by 8 bases; unmatched bases: 10. The germline CDR1 and CDR2 sequences are MNHNS and SASEGT. The CDR3 contains 15 residues. The CDR3, as DNA: TGTGCCAGCAGTTCCCGGACAGGGTTTGGCGAAAAACTGTTTTTT. Translating gives CASSSRTGFGEKLFF.

The chain joins TRBV18 to TRBJ2-7; D is unclear. This CDR3 region has 14 residues. Germline CDR1 reads KGHSH; CDR2 reads LQKENI. The ends were cut back, 6 bases at V and 0 bases at J, with 12 bases in the middle. CDR3 coding DNA: TGTGCCAGCTCCCGCCTTCAGGACTCCTACGAGCAGTACGTC. Translation: CASSRLQDSYEQYV.

This clonotype has only a few counts. V usage is TRBV27 and J usage is TRBJ2-1; 7 bases align to TRBD1. Per the germline V gene, CDR1 is MNHEY and CDR2 is SMNVEV (reference sequence). The CDR3 extends over 15 amino acids. V shed 3 bases, J shed 5 bases, and the junction held 7 bases outside the gene matches. The CDR3 reads CASSFPGTVNNEQFF. The DNA of the CDR3 is TGTGCCAGCAGTTTCCCCGGGACAGTTAACAATGAGCAGTTCTTC.

This clonotype has just a few counts. The chain links TRBV7-9 to TRBJ2-2; D remains unclear. The germline CDR1 and CDR2 sequences are SEHNR and FQNEAQ (reference sequence). The V end lost 5 bases, the J end lost 11 bases, and 15 bases lay between the germline ends. This CDR3 has 13 amino acids. CDR3 sequence: CASSLPWAVELFF. The CDR3 nucleotides are TGTGCCAGCAGCCTCCCTTGGGCAGTCGAGCTGTTTTTT.

This clonotype has ten or more counts. V gene TRBV29-1 combines with J gene TRBJ2-5; tentatively, D is TRBD2 (5 bases). The CDR3 runs 12 residues. Germline V gene lookup returns CDR1 SQVTM and CDR2 ANQGSEA. Trimming took 7 bases from V and 5 from J, leaving 14 bases between them. The CDR3 DNA reads TGCAGCGCTAGAGCGGAAGGGGAGACCCAGTACTTC. Translated, it gives CSARAEGETQYF.

The J gene is TRBJ2-7, the V gene TRBV29-1, with no clear D. Trimming shortened V by 6 bases and J by 1 base, and 10 bases separated the two germline ends. Germline CDR1 is SQVTM and CDR2 is ANQGSEA. The CDR3 totals 12 residues. CDR3 in amino acids: CSVWTGSYEQYF. The CDR3 DNA sequence: TGCAGCGTCTGGACCGGTTCCTACGAGCAGTACTTC.

This chain links TRBV6-8 with TRBJ2-1; the D gene could be TRBD1 or TRBD2 (5 bases each). The germline V and J ends were trimmed by 6 bases and 6 bases, with 12 bases remaining between them. The CDR3 totals 13 residues. The germline CDR1 and CDR2 sequences are MNHGY and SAAAGT. CDR3 in amino acids: CASSPGAVNEQFF. CDR3 bases: TGTGCCAGCAGCCCCGGGGCAGTCAATGAGCAGTTCTTC.

The table lists this clonotype with many counts. V usage is TRBV7-8 and J usage is TRBJ2-1; 7 nucleotides match TRBD2. This CDR3 spans 15 amino acids. Germline V CDR1 and CDR2: SGHVS, FQNEAQ. V trimming: 5 bases; J trimming: 5 bases; junction bases outside the gene matches: 9. DNA of the CDR3: TGTGCCAGCAGCCCCTTAGAGCGGGGCAACAATGAGCAGTTCTTC. Translated: CASSPLERGNNEQFF.

This clonotype was seen at least ten times. This chain connects TRBV7-2 to TRBJ2-7, with 7 bases aligning to TRBD1. V lost 1 base, J lost 5 bases, and 5 bases stayed unmatched. Germline V gene data show CDR1 as SGHTA and CDR2 as FQGNSA. The CDR3 has 14 amino acids. The DNA for the CDR3 is TGTGCCAGCAGCTTAGTAGAGGGGGCCCACGAGCAGTACTTC. Translated, it gives CASSLVEGAHEQYF. The complete variable domain, with remaining parts taken from reference TRBV7-2 and TRBJ2-7, reads GAGVSQSPSNKVTEKGKDVELRCDPISGHTALYWYRQSLGQGLEFLIYFQGNSAPDKSGLPSDRFSAERTGGSVSTLTIQRTQQEDSAVYLCASSLVEGAHEQYFGPGTRLTVT.

The rearrangement links TRBV7-9 to TRBJ1-1; tentative D call: TRBD1 (5 bases). This CDR3 spans 14 amino acids. In germline, CDR1 is SEHNR, CDR2 FQNEAQ (reference sequence). Trimming took off 0 bases at V and 8 bases at J, with 13 bases between the two ends. Here the CDR3 DNA reads TGTGCCAGCAGCTTAGCTAGTCAGGCAGGGGAAGCTTTCTTT. This translates into CASSLASQAGEAFF.

This clonotype was seen a single time. The rearrangement links TRBV5-5 to TRBJ2-7; 11 bases are a match to TRBD2. V was pared by 1 base and J by 0 bases, with 6 bases of the junction left unmatched. This CDR3 has 17 residues. Per the germline V gene, CDR1 is SGHKS and CDR2 is YYEKEE (reference sequence). Here the CDR3 DNA reads TGTGCCAGCAGCTTGATCACTAGCGGGAGTCTCTCCTACGAGCAGTACTTC. Translation gives CASSLITSGSLSYEQYF.

The chain employs TRBV7-6 and TRBJ2-5; TRBD1 aligns across 7 bases. Germline CDR1 SGHVS, CDR2 FNYEAQ. The CDR3 has 15 residues. Trimming removed 5 bases from V and 1 base from J; junction bases left unmatched: 7. The CDR3: CASSSSGQPQETQYF. CDR3 nucleotides: TGTGCCAGCAGCAGCTCGGGACAGCCCCAAGAGACCCAGTACTTC.

There are many counts of this clonotype. J is TRBJ1-1 and V is TRBV30, with 7 positions matching TRBD1. Germline CDR1 reads GTSNPN; CDR2 reads SVGIG (reference sequence). Unmatched junction bases numbered 7, after V lost 5 bases and J lost 4 bases. CDR3 length equals 13 residues. The CDR3 protein is CAWDRVIGTEAFF. The CDR3 DNA is TGTGCCTGGGACAGGGTTATCGGCACTGAAGCTTTCTTT.

The J gene is TRBJ1-2, the V gene TRBV6-5; 7 nucleotides agree with TRBD1. The CDR3 length is 15 residues. V was pared by 6 bases and J by 3 bases, with 10 bases of the junction left unmatched. Germline V lookup: CDR1 MNHEY, CDR2 SVGAGI. The CDR3 is CASSSPRTGDYGYTF. CDR3 DNA sequence: TGTGCCAGCAGCTCACCCCGCACAGGGGACTATGGCTACACCTTC.